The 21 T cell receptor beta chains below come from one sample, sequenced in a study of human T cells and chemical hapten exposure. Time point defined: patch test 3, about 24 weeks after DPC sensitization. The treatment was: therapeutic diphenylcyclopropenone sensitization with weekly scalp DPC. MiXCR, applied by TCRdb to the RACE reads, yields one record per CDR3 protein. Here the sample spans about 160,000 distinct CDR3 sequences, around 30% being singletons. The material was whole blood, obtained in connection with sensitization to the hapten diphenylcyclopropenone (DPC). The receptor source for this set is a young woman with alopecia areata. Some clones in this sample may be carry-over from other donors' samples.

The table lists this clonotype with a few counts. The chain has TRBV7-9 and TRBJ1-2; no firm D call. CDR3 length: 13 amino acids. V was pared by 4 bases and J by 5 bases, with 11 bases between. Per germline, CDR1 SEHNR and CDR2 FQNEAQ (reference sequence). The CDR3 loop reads CASSSRRSYGYTF. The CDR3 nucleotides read TGTGCCAGCAGCTCCAGGAGATCTTATGGCTACACCTTC.

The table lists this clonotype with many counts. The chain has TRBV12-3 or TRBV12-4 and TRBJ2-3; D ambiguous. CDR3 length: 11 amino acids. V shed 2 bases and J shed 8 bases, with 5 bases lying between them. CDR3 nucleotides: TGTGCCAGCAGTTTATTGGCTACGCAGTATTTT. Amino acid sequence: CASSLLATQYF.

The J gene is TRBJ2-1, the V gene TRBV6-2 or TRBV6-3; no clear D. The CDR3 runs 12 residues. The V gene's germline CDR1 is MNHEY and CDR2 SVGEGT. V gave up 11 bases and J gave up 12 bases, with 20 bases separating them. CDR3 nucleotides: TGTGCCGTCGAGCTAGGCGCTGGGGTGCAGTTCTTC. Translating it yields CAVELGAGVQFF.

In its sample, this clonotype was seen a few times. The CDR3 reads CASSSRDGSPNTQYF. CDR3 in DNA: TGCGCCAGCAGCTCGAGGGACGGGAGCCCTAATACGCAGTATTTT. The rearrangement uses TRBV5-1 and TRBJ2-3; D possibly corresponds to TRBD2 (6 bases). CDR3 length: 15 amino acids. The V gene's germline CDR1 is SGHRS and CDR2 YFSETQ. Trimming left V 3 bases short and J 7 bases short, with 18 bases between.

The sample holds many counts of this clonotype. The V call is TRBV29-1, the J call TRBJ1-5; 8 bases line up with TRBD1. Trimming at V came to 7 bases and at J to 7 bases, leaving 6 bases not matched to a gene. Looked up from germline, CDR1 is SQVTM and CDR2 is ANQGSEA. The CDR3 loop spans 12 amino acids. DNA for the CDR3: TGCAGCGCCCAGGGGGCCGGGCAGCCCCAGCATTTT. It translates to CSAQGAGQPQHF.

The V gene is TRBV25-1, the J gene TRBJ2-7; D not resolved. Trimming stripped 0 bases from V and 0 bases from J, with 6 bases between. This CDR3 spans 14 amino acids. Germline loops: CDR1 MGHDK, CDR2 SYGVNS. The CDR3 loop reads CASSEYGSSYEQYF. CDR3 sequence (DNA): TGTGCCAGCAGTGAATACGGCAGCTCCTACGAGCAGTACTTC.

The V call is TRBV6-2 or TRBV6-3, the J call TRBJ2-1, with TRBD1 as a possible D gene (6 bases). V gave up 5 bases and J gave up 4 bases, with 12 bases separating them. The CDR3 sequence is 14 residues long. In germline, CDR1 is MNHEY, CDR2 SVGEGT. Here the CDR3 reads CASSRPGQYNEQFF. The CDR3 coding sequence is TGTGCCAGCAGTCGGCCGGGACAATACAATGAGCAGTTCTTC.

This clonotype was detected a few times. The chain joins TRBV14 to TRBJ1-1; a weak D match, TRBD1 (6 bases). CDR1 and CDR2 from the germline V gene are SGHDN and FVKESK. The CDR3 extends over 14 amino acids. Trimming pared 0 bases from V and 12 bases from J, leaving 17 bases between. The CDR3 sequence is CASSQEHAGQRTFF. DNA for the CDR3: TGTGCCAGCAGCCAAGAGCACGCGGGACAAAGGACTTTCTTT.

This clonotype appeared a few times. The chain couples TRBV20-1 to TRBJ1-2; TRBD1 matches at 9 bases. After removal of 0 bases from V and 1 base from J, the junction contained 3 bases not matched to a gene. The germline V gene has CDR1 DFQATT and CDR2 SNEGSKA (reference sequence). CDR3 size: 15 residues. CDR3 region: CSAREGQGSNYGYTF. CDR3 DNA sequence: TGCAGTGCTAGAGAGGGACAGGGAAGTAACTATGGCTACACCTTC.

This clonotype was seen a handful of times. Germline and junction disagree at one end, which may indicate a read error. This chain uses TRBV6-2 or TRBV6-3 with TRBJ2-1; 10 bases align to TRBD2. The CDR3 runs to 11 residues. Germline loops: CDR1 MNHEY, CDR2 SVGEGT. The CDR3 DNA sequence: TGTGCCAGCAGCCATGGTAGCGGGAGGCTCTTC. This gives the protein CASSHGSGRLF.

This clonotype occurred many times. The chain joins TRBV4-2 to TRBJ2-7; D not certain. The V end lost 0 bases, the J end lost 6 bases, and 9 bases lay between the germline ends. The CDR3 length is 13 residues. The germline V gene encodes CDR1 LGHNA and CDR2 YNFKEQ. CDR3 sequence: CASSQETPSEQYF. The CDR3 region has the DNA TGTGCCAGCAGCCAAGAGACGCCCTCCGAGCAGTACTTC.

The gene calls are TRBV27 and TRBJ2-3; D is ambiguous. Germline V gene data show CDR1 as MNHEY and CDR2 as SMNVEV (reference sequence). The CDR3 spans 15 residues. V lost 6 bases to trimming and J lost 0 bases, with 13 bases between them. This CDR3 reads CASRLGVPSTDTQYF. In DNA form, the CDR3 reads TGTGCCAGCAGACTTGGGGTCCCTAGCACAGATACGCAGTATTTT.

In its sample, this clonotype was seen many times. CDR3 in DNA: TGTGCCAGCAGCCAAGACGTGGGGGCACCTAGCGAGCAGTACTTC. Amino acid sequence: CASSQDVGAPSEQYF. V usage is TRBV4-2 and J usage is TRBJ2-7; D perhaps matches TRBD1 (6 bases). V shed 0 bases and J shed 6 bases, with 15 bases lying between them. Per germline, CDR1 LGHNA and CDR2 YNFKEQ. The CDR3 spans 15 residues.

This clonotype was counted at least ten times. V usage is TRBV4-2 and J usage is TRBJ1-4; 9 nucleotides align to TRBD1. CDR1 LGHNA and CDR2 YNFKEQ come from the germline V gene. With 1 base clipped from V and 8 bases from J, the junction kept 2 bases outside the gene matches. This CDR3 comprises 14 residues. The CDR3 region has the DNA TGTGCCAGCAGCCAAGGACAGGGGGGGGAAAAACTGTTTTTT. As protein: CASSQGQGGEKLFF.

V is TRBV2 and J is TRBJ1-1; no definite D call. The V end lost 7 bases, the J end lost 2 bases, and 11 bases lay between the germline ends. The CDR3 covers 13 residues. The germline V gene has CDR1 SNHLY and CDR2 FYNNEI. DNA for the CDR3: TGTGCCAGCACTCGACAACTTAACACTGAAGCTTTCTTT. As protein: CASTRQLNTEAFF. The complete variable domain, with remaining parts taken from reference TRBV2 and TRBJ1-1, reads EPEVTQTPSHQVTQMGQEVILRCVPISNHLYFYWYRQILGQKVEFLVSFYNNEISEKSEIFDDQFSVERPDGSNFTLKIRSTKLEDSAMYFCASTRQLNTEAFFGQGTRLTVV.

CDR3 coding DNA: TGCGCCAGCAGCCAGGGGGCGGATTCACCCCTCCACTTT. Translated, it gives CASSQGADSPLHF. V gene TRBV4-1 combines with J gene TRBJ1-6, with D possibly matching TRBD1 (6 bases). The CDR3 spans 13 residues. Trimming stripped 3 bases from V and 8 bases from J, with 8 bases between. Germline V gene sequence: CDR1 MGHRA, CDR2 YSYEKL.

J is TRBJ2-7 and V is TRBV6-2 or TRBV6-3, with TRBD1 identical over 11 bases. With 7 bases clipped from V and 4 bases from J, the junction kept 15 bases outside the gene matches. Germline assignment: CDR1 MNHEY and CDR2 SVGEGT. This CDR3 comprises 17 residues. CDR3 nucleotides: TGTGCCAGCACCCAAGGGCCCCCCGGGACAGGGGGATACGAGCAGTACTTC. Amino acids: CASTQGPPGTGGYEQYF.

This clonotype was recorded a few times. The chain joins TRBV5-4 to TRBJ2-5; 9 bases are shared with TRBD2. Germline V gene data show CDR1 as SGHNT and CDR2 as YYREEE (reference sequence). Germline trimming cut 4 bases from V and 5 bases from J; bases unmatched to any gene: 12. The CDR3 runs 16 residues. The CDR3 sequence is CASSRGTSSGAETQYF. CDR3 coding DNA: TGTGCCAGCAGCCGAGGGACTAGCTCGGGGGCGGAGACCCAGTACTTC.

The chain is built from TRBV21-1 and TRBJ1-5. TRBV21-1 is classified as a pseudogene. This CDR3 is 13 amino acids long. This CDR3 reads CAWVSRDEGPQHF. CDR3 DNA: TGTGCCTGGGTTTCAAGGGATGAAGGGCCCCAGCATTTT.

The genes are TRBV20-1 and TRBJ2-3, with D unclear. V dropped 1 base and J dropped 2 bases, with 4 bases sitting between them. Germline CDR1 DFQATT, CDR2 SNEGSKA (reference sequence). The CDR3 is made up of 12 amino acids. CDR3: CSARVVTDTQYF. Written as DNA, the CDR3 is TGCAGTGCTAGAGTGGTCACAGATACGCAGTATTTT.

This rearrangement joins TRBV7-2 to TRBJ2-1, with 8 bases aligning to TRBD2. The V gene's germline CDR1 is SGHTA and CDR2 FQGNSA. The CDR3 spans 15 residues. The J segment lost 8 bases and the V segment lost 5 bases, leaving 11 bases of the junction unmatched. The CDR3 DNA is TGTGCCAGCAGCGCCCGACTTCCAGCGGGGGATGAGCAGTTCTTC. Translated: CASSARLPAGDEQFF.